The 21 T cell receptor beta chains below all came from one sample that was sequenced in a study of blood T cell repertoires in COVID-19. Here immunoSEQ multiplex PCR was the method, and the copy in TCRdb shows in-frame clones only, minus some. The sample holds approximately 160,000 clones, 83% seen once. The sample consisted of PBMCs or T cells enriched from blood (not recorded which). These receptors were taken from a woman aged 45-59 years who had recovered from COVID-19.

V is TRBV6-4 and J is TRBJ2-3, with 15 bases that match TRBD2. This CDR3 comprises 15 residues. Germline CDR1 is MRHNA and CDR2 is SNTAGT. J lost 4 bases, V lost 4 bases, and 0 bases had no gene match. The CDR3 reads CASSGTSGGADTQYF. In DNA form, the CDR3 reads TGTGCCAGCAGTGGGACTAGCGGGGGGGCAGATACGCAGTATTTT.

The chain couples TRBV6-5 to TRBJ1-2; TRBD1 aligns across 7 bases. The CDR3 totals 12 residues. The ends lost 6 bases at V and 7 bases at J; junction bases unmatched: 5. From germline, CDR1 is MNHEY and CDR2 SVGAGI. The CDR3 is CASRKGALGYTF. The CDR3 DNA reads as TGTGCCAGCAGGAAGGGGGCGCTTGGCTACACCTTC.

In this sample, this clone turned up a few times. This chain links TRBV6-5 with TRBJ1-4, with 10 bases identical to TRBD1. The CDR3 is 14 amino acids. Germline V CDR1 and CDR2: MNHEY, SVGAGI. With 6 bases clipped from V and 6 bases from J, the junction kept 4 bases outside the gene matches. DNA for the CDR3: TGTGCCAGCAGGCCAGGGACAGGGGATGAAAAACTGTTTTTT. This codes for CASRPGTGDEKLFF.

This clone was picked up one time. The CDR3 nucleotides are TGTGCCACCAGTGATTCCGGTCGGGGACAGGATAACGGACCCCAGCATTTT. Protein: CATSDSGRGQDNGPQHF. The genes are TRBV24-1 and TRBJ1-5; 8 nucleotides line up with TRBD1. With V trimmed by 2 bases and J by 10 bases, 15 bases remained unmatched. Germline loops: CDR1 KGHDR, CDR2 SFDVKD. The length of the CDR3 is 17 residues.

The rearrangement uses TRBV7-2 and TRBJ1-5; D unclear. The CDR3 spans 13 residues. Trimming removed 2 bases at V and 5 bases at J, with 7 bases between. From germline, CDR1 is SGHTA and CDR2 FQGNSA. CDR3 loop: CASSLNGDQPQHF. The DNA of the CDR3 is TGTGCCAGCAGCTTAAACGGTGATCAGCCCCAGCATTTT. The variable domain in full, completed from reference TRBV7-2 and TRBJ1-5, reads GAGVSQSPSNKVTEKGKDVELRCDPISGHTALYWYRQSLGQGLEFLIYFQGNSAPDKSGLPSDRFSAERTGGSVSTLTIQRTQQEDSAVYLCASSLNGDQPQHFGDGTRLSIL.

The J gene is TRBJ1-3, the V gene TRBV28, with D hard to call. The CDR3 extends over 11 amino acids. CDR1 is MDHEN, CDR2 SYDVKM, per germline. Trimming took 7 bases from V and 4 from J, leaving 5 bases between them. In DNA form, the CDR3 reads TGTGCCAGCAACGAGGGAAACACCATATATTTT. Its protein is CASNEGNTIYF.

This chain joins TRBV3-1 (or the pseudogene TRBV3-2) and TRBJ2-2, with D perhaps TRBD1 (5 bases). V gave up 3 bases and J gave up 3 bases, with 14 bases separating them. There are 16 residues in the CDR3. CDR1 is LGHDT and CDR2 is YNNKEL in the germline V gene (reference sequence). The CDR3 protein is CASSQAWGTYTGELFF. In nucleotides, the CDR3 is TGTGCCAGCAGCCAGGCTTGGGGCACCTACACCGGGGAGCTGTTTTTT.

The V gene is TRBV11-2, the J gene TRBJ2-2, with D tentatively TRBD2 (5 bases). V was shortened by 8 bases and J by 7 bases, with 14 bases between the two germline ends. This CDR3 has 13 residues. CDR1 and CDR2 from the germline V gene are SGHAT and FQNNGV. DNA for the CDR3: TGTGCCAGCGTGAGGGAGTGGGACGGGGAGCTGTTTTTT. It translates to CASVREWDGELFF. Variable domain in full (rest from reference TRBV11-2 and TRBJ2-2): EAGVAQSPRYKIIEKRQSVAFWCNPISGHATLYWYQQILGQGPKLLIQFQNNGVVDDSQLPKDRFSAERLKGVDSTLKIQPAKLEDSAVYLCASVREWDGELFFGEGSRLTVL.

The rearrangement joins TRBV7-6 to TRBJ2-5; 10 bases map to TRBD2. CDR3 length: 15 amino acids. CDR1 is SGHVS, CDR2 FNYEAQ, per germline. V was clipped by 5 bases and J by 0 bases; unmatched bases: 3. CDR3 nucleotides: TGTGCCAGCAGCCAAGCGGGGGGGTACCAAGAGACCCAGTACTTC. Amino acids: CASSQAGGYQETQYF. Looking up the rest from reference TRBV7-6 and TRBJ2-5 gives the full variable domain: GAGVSQSPRYKVTKRGQDVALRCDPISGHVSLYWYRQALGQGPEFLTYFNYEAQQDKSGLPNDRFSAERPEGSISTLTIQRTEQRDSAMYRCASSQAGGYQETQYFGPGTRLLVL.

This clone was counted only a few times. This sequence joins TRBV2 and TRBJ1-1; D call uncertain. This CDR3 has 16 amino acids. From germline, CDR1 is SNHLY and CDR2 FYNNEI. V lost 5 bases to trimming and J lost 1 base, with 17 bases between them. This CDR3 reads CASSPPQEGWNTEAFF. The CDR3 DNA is TGTGCCAGCAGTCCTCCCCAGGAGGGTTGGAACACTGAAGCTTTCTTT.

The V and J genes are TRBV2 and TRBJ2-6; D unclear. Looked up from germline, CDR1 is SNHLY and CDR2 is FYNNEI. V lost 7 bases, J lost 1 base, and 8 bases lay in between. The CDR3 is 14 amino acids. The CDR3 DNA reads TGTGCCAGCAATTACGGTTCTGGGGCCAACGTCCTGACTTTC. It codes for CASNYGSGANVLTF.

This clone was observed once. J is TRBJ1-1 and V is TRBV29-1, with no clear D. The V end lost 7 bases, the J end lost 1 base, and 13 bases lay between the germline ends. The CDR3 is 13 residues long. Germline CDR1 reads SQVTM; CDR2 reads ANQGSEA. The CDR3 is CSAQLHGNTEAFF. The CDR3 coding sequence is TGCAGCGCGCAACTTCACGGGAACACTGAAGCTTTCTTT. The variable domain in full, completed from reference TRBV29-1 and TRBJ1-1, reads SAVISQKPSRDICQRGTSLTIQCQVDSQVTMMFWYRQQPGQSLTLIATANQGSEATYESGFVIDKFPISRPNLTFSTLTVSNMSPEDSSIYLCSAQLHGNTEAFFGQGTRLTVV.

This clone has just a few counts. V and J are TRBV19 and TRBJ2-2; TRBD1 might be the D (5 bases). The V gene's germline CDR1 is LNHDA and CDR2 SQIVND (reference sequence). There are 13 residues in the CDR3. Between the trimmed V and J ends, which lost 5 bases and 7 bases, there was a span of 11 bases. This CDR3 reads CASSDSGRGELFF. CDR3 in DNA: TGTGCCAGTAGTGACAGTGGTCGCGGGGAGCTGTTTTTT.

CDR3 protein: CSPTSGLTDTQYF. The CDR3 DNA reads TGCAGCCCTACTAGCGGGCTCACAGATACGCAGTATTTT. This chain connects TRBV29-1 to TRBJ2-3, with 9 bases lining up with TRBD2. This CDR3 region has 13 residues. With 8 bases clipped from V and 2 bases from J, the junction kept 5 bases outside the gene matches. CDR1 and CDR2 (germline): SQVTM, ANQGSEA.

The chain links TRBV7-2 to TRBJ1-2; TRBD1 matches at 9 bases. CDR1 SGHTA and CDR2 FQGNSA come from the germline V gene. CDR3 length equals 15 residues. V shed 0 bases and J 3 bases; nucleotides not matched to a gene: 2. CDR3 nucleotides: TGTGCCAGCAGCTTAGCGGGGGACAGGGACTATGGCTACACCTTC. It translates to CASSLAGDRDYGYTF.

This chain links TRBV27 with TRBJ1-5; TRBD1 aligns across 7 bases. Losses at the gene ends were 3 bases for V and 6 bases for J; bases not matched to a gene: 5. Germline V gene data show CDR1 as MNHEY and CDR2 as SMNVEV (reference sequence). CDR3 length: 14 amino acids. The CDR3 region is CASSFTGASQPQHF. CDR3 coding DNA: TGTGCCAGCAGTTTTACAGGGGCCAGTCAGCCCCAGCATTTT.

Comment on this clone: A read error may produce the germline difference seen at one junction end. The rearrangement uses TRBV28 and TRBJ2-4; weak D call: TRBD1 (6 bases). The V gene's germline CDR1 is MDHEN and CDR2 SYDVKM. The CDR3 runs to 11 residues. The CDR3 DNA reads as TGTGCCAGCACCGATGCCGGGACACCTATCTTC. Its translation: CASTDAGTPIF.

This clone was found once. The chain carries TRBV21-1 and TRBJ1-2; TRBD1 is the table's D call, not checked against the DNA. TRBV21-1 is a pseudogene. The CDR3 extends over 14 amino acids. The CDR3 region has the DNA TGTGCCAGCAGCAAAGGGGCCTCTAACTATGGCTACACCTTC. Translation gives CASSKGASNYGYTF.

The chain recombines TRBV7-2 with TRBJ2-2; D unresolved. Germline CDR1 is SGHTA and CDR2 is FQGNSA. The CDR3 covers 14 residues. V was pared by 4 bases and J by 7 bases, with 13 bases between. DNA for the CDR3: TGTGCCAGCAGCTCCAAGCCTACTCGCGGGGAGCTGTTTTTT. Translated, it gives CASSSKPTRGELFF.

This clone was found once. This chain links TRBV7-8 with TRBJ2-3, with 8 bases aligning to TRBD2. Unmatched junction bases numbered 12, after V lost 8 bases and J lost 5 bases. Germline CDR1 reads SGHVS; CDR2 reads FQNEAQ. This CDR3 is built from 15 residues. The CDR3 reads CASRLAGGLIDTQYF. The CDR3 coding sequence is TGTGCCAGCCGCCTGGCGGGGGGTTTGATAGATACGCAGTATTTT.

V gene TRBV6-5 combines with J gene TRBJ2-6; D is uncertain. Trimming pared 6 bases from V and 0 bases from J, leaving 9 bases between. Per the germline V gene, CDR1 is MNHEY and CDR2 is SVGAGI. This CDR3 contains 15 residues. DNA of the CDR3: TGTGCCAGCAGCCGTATCTACTCTGGGGCCAACGTCCTGACTTTC. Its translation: CASSRIYSGANVLTF.